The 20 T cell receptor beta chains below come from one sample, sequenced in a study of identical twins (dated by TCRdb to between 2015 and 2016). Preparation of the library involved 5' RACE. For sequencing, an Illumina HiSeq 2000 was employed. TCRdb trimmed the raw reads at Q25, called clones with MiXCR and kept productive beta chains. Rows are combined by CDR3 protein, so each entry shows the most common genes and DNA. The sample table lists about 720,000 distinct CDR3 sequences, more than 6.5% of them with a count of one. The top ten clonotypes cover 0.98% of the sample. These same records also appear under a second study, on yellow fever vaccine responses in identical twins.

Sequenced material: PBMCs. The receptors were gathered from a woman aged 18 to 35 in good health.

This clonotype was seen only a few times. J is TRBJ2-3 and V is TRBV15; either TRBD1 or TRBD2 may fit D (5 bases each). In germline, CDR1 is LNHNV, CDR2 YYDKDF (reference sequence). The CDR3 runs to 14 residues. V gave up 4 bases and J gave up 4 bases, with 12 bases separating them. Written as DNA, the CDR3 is TGTGCCACCAGCAAGCCGGGGCTTGCAGATACGCAGTATTTT. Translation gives CATSKPGLADTQYF.

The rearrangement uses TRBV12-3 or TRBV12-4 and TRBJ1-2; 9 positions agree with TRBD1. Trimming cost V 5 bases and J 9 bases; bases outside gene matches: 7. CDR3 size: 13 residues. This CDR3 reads CASSPGQGTRYTF. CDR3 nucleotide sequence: TGTGCCAGCAGTCCGGGACAGGGTACGCGCTACACCTTC.

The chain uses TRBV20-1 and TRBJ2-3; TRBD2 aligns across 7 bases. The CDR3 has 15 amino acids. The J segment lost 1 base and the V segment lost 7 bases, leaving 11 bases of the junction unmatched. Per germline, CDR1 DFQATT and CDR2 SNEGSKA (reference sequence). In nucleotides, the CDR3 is TGCAGTGTAGGCGGGAGAGACCGTGGCACAGATACGCAGTATTTT. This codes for CSVGGRDRGTDTQYF.

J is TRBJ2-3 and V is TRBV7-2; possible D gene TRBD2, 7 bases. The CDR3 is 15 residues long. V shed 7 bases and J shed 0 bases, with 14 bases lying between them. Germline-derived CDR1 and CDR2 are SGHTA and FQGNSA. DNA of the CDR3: TGTGCCAGCACCACTCGGGGGGCCAGCACAGATACGCAGTATTTT. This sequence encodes CASTTRGASTDTQYF. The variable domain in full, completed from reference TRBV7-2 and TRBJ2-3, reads GAGVSQSPSNKVTEKGKDVELRCDPISGHTALYWYRQSLGQGLEFLIYFQGNSAPDKSGLPSDRFSAERTGGSVSTLTIQRTQQEDSAVYLCASTTRGASTDTQYFGPGTRLTVL.

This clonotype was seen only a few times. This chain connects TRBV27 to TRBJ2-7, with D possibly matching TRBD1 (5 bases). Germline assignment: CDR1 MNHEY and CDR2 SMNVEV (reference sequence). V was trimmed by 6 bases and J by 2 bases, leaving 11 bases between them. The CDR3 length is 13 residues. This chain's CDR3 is CASSIQATYEQYF. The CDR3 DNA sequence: TGTGCCAGCAGCATACAGGCTACCTACGAGCAGTACTTC.

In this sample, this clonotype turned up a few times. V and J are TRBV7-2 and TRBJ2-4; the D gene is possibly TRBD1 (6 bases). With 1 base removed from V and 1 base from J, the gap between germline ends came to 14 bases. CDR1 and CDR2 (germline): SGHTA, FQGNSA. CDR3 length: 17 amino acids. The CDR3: CASSLVGTTGAKNIQYF. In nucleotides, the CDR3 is TGTGCCAGCAGCTTAGTGGGCACTACAGGGGCCAAAAACATTCAGTACTTC.

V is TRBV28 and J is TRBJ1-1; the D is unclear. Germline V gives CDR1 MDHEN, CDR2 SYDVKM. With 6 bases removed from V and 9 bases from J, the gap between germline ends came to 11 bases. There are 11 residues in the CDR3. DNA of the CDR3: TGTGCCAGCAGCCACACGGAGAAAGCTTTCTTT. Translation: CASSHTEKAFF.

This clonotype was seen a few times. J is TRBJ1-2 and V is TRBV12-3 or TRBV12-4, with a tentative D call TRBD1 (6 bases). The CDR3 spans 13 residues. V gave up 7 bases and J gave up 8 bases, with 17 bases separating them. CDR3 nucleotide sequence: TGTGCCAGCACCCGTGGGGGCGAGAGAGGCTACACCTTC. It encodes CASTRGGERGYTF.

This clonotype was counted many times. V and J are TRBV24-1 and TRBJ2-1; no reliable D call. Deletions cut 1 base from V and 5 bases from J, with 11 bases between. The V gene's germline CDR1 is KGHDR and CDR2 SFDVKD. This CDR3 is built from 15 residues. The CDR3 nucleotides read TGTGCCACCAGTGATTTAGAGAGCCGGGACAATGAGCAGTTCTTC. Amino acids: CATSDLESRDNEQFF.

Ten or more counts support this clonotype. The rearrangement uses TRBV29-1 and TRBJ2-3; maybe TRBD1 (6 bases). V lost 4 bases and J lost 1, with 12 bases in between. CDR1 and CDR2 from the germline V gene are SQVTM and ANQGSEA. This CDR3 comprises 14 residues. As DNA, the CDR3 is TGCAGCGTTGCAATGGCAGGGGGCACAGATACGCAGTATTTT. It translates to CSVAMAGGTDTQYF.

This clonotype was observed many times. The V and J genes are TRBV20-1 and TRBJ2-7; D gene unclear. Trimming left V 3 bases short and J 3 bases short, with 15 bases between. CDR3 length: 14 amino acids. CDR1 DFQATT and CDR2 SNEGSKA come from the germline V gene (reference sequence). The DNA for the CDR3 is TGCAGTGCTAGTGTACAGAACCAGGTCTACGAGCAGTACTTC. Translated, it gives CSASVQNQVYEQYF.

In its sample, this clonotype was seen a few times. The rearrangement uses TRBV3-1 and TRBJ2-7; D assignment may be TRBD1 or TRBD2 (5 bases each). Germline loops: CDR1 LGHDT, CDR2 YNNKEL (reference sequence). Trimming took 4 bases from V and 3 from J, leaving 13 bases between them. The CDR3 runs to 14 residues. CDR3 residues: CASSREGQGYEQYF. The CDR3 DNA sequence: TGTGCCAGCAGCCGCGAGGGGCAGGGCTACGAGCAGTACTTC.

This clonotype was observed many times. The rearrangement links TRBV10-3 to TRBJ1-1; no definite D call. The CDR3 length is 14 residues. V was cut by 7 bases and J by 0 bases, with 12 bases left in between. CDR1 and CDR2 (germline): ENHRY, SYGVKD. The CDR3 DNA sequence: TGTGCCATCAAATTGGGAGGGCTGAACACTGAAGCTTTCTTT. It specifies CAIKLGGLNTEAFF.

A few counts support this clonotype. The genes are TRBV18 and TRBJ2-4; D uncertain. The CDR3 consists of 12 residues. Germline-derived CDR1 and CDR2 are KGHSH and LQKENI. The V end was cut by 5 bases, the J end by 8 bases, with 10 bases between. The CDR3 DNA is TGTGCCAGCTCAGCGGACGGGTACATTCAGTACTTC. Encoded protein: CASSADGYIQYF.

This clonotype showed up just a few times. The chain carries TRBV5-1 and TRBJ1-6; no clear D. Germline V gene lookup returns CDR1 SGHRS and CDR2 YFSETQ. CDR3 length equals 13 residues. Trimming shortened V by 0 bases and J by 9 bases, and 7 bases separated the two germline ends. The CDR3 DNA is TGCGCCAGCAGCTTGGACAGATCTTCACCCCTCCACTTT. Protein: CASSLDRSSPLHF. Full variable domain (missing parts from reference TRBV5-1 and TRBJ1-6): KAGVTQTPRYLIKTRGQQVTLSCSPISGHRSVSWYQQTPGQGLQFLFEYFSETQRNKGNFPGRFSGRQFSNSRSEMNVSTLELGDSALYLCASSLDRSSPLHFGNGTRLTVT.

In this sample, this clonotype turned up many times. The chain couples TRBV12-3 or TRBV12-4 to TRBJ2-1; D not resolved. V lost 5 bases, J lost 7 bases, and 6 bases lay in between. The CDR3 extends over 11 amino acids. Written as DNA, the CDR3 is TGTGCCAGCAGTCAGGAGAATGAGCAGTTCTTC. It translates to CASSQENEQFF.

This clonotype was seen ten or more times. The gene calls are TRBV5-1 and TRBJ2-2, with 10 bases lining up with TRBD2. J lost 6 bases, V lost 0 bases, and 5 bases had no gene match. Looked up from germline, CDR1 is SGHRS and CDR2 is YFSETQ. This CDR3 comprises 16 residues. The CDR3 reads CASSLGASGRPGELFF. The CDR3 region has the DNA TGCGCCAGCAGCTTGGGGGCTAGCGGGAGACCCGGGGAGCTGTTTTTT.

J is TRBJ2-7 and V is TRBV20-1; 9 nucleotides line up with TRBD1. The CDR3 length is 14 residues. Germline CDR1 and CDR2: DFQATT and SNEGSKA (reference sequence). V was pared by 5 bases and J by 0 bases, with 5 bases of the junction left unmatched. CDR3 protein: CSASGTGNSYEQYF. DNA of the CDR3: TGCAGTGCTTCCGGGACAGGGAACTCCTACGAGCAGTACTTC.

Written as DNA, the CDR3 is TGTGCCAGCAGCTTAAGCGGGGGGGCCTTTGGTGAGCAGTTCTTC. Amino acid sequence: CASSLSGGAFGEQFF. The chain employs TRBV7-9 and TRBJ2-1; TRBD2 matches at 10 bases. Germline V CDR1 and CDR2: SEHNR, FQNEAQ (reference sequence). The V gene end was trimmed by 2 bases and the J gene end by 9 bases; junction bases not matched to a gene: 7. CDR3 length equals 15 residues.

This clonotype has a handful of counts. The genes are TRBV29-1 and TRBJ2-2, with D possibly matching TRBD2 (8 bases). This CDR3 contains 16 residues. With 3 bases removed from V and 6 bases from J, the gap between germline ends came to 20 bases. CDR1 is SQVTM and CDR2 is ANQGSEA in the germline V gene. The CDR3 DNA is TGCAGCGTTGATAGTTGGGGACTAGGGGGCTCCGGGGAGCTGTTTTTT. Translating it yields CSVDSWGLGGSGELFF.